This T cell receptor beta chain was identified during a study of T cell repertoires in cytomegalovirus infection. The study's findings and limits: Within the response measured ex vivo, HLA-C-restricted CMV-specific TCR beta clonotypes were dominant.

On this clonotype itself: Its antigen is as yet unknown.

TCRdb used MiXCR to reprocess the reads, holding one entry per CDR3 protein. The repertoire holds some 680,000 distinct CDR3 sequences, with under 40% as singletons. The CDR3 totals 13 residues. The germline CDR1 and CDR2 sequences are MDHEN and SYDVKM. The V gene end was trimmed by 5 bases and the J gene end by 9 bases; junction bases not matched to a gene: 6. Source material: PBMCs. The clonotype comes from a human donor in good health (CMV status not recorded). Some clones in this sample may be carry-over from other donors' samples. The gene calls are TRBV28 and TRBJ2-4; 8 bases agree with TRBD1. CDR3 loop: CASSGQGSGIQYF. CDR3 DNA: TGTGCCAGCAGTGGACAGGGATCCGGCATTCAGTACTTC.